Listed below are T cell receptor beta chains from one sample, sequenced in a study of shared clonotypes between healthy human individuals. Data came from immunoSEQ multiplex PCR; TCRdb stores just in-frame clones and leaves some out. In the table there are some 2.1 million clones, about 95% of which are singletons. Sequenced sample: naive CD4+ T cells sorted from blood. The receptor set was obtained from a young man in good health. CDR3s include the opening cysteine and the closing phenylalanine or tryptophan. Each record gives: CDR3 length, V gene, D gene, clone size, J gene, CDR3 protein, CDR3 DNA. A D gene is named only where the DNA matches it firmly. A row's size may be missing; if present it is once, few, many or a size class.

13	TRBV4-2	.	.	TRBJ2-2	CASSAQGYGELFF	TGTGCCAGCAGTGCACAGGGTTACGGGGAGCTGTTTTTT
14	TRBV25-1	.	.	TRBJ2-7	CASGETGTHYEQYF	TGTGCCAGCGGGGAGACAGGAACCCACTACGAGCAGTACTTC
16	TRBV13	.	.	TRBJ2-7	CASSLFKGMRSYEQYF	TGTGCCAGCAGCTTATTTAAAGGGATGCGCTCCTACGAGCAGTACTTC
12	TRBV30	.	.	TRBJ2-7	CAWGDAPYEQYF	TGTGCCTGGGGGGACGCACCCTACGAGCAGTACTTC
13	TRBV15	.	.	TRBJ1-5	CATSREARQPQHF	TGTGCCACCAGCAGAGAGGCTAGACAGCCCCAGCATTTT
14	TRBV7-2	TRBD1	.	TRBJ2-7	CASSSGTGPYEQYF	TGTGCCAGCAGCTCCGGGACAGGTCCCTACGAGCAGTACTTC
17	TRBV6-1	TRBD2	.	TRBJ2-7	CASSGGLAGLGSYEQYF	TGTGCCAGCAGTGGGGGGTTAGCGGGCTTGGGCTCCTACGAGCAGTACTTC
17	TRBV5-1	.	.	TRBJ2-7	CASSLVRQGSFRYEQYF	TGCGCCAGCAGCCTGGTCAGGCAGGGAAGTTTTAGGTACGAGCAGTACTTC
17	TRBV5-1	TRBD1	.	TRBJ2-3	CASSFGTDILFADTQYF	TGCGCCAGCAGCTTCGGGACAGATATCCTTTTCGCAGATACGCAGTATTTT
15	TRBV2	TRBD2	.	TRBJ2-1	CASSRLAGIYNEQFF	TGTGCCAGCAGCCGACTAGCGGGAATCTACAATGAGCAGTTCTTC
15	TRBV5-4	TRBD1	.	TRBJ2-1	CASSLEDRSYNEQFF	TGTGCCAGCAGCCTAGAGGACAGGTCCTACAATGAGCAGTTCTTC
14	TRBV10-3	TRBD1	.	TRBJ1-2	CAISPGGGDYGYTF	TGTGCCATCAGTCCAGGGGGAGGCGACTATGGCTACACCTTC
12	TRBV12-5	TRBD2	.	TRBJ2-7	CASGSGGYEQYF	TGTGCTAGTGGTTCGGGGGGTTACGAGCAGTACTTC
16	TRBV6-6	TRBD1	.	TRBJ1-1	CASTPSPGQGNTEAFF	TGTGCCAGCACCCCCTCCCCCGGACAGGGAAACACTGAAGCTTTCTTT
16	TRBV5-5	TRBD1	.	TRBJ1-2	CASSSGTGAKVYGYTF	TGTGCCAGCAGTTCCGGGACAGGCGCCAAAGTCTATGGCTACACCTTC
16	TRBV27	.	.	TRBJ2-1	CASSLIQGSSYNEQFF	TGTGCCAGCAGTTTAATTCAGGGAAGCTCCTACAATGAGCAGTTCTTC
13	TRBV30	TRBD2	.	TRBJ2-5	CAWSAGGQETQYF	TGTGCCTGGAGTGCGGGGGGGCAAGAGACCCAGTACTTC
15	TRBV7-2	.	.	TRBJ1-2	CASSPHQRGEGGYTF	TGTGCCAGCAGCCCGCACCAGAGGGGGGAAGGTGGCTACACCTTC
14	TRBV6-5	.	.	TRBJ2-7	CASSLHAEYYEQYF	TGTGCCAGCAGTCTACATGCAGAGTACTACGAGCAGTACTTC
15	TRBV6-7	.	.	TRBJ2-7	CASSYPRLRDYEQYF	TGTGCCAGCAGTTACCCACGCCTCAGGGACTACGAGCAGTACTTC
16	TRBV2	.	.	TRBJ1-6	CASSEGGGSYNSPLHF	TGTGCCAGCAGTGAGGGTGGGGGCTCCTATAATTCACCCCTCCACTTT
13	TRBV30	TRBD1	once	TRBJ1-6	CAWRGTGGSPLHF	TGTGCCTGGCGGGGGACAGGAGGTTCACCCCTCCACTTT
16	TRBV5-1	TRBD2	.	TRBJ2-1	CASSVTPSGGHNEQFF	TGCGCCAGCAGCGTCACCCCCAGCGGGGGCCACAATGAGCAGTTCTTC
13	TRBV2	.	.	TRBJ2-2	CASSLGRTGELFF	TGTGCCAGCAGTTTAGGGAGGACCGGGGAGCTGTTTTTT
15	TRBV29-1	.	.	TRBJ2-1	CSVVGGALSYNEQFF	TGCAGCGTTGTCGGGGGAGCGCTCTCCTACAATGAGCAGTTCTTC
17	TRBV5-1	.	.	TRBJ1-4	CASSPSRDIDGGEKLFF	TGCGCCAGCAGCCCGTCCCGGGACATCGATGGGGGTGAAAAACTGTTTTTT
15	TRBV30	TRBD1	.	TRBJ2-7	CAWKYPGQGFYEQYF	TGTGCCTGGAAATATCCGGGACAGGGCTTCTACGAGCAGTACTTC
14	TRBV30	TRBD2	.	TRBJ2-3	CAWTSSGSWNTQYF	TGTGCCTGGACCTCTAGCGGGAGCTGGAATACGCAGTATTTT
15	TRBV21-1	.	.	TRBJ1-2	CASITQEKGNYGYTF	TGTGCCAGCATTACACAGGAGAAGGGCAACTATGGCTACACCTTC
18	TRBV6-1	TRBD2	.	TRBJ2-2	CASSVITTTSGYTGELFF	TGTGCCAGCAGTGTGATCACAACAACTAGCGGGTACACCGGGGAGCTGTTTTTT
11	TRBV19	.	.	TRBJ2-3	CASRNRYTQYF	TGTGCCAGTAGGAATAGGTATACGCAGTATTTT
17	TRBV4-1	TRBD1	.	TRBJ1-6	CASSAQGGGWDNSPLHF	TGCGCCAGCAGTGCCCAGGGGGGGGGTTGGGATAATTCACCCCTCCACTTT
12	TRBV10-3	.	.	TRBJ1-2	CAISEESYGYTF	TGTGCCATCAGTGAGGAAAGTTATGGCTACACCTTC
16	TRBV5-4	TRBD2	.	TRBJ2-1	CASSSGGTSGNNEQFF	TGTGCCAGCAGCTCGGGAGGGACTAGCGGGAACAATGAGCAGTTCTTC
15	TRBV4-2	.	.	TRBJ2-3	CASSLDGASTDTQYF	TGTGCCAGCAGCTTAGACGGCGCTAGCACAGATACGCAGTATTTT
18	TRBV19	.	.	TRBJ1-6	CASSPLTPRGGFDSPLHF	TGTGCCAGTAGTCCTCTTACACCCCGGGGGGGTTTTGATTCACCCCTCCACTTT
14	TRBV13	.	.	TRBJ1-4	CASSEGTTNEKLFF	TGTGCCAGCAGTGAAGGGACAACTAATGAAAAACTGTTTTTT
14	TRBV7-9	.	.	TRBJ1-4	CASREGGTNEKLFF	TGTGCCAGCAGGGAGGGTGGAACTAATGAAAAACTGTTTTTT
15	TRBV18	.	.	TRBJ1-4	CASSPVRALREKLFF	TGTGCCAGCTCACCAGTGAGGGCCTTACGGGAAAAACTGTTTTTT
13	TRBV7-2	TRBD1	.	TRBJ2-1	CASSLDRGNEQFF	TGTGCCAGCAGCTTAGACAGGGGGAATGAGCAGTTCTTC
13	TRBV15	.	.	TRBJ1-4	CATSRDGTEKLFF	TGTGCCACCAGCAGAGATGGTACGGAAAAACTGTTTTTT
14	TRBV2	.	.	TRBJ2-7	CASSEFAGSYEQYF	TGTGCCAGCAGTGAATTTGCTGGTTCCTACGAGCAGTACTTC
13	TRBV2	.	few	TRBJ1-5	CASSEAQSGPRHF	TGTGCCAGCAGTGAAGCGCAGAGCGGGCCAAGGCATTTT
15	TRBV27	.	once	TRBJ1-5	CASSKGRGHNQPQHF	TGTGCCAGCAGTAAGGGCAGGGGCCACAATCAGCCCCAGCATTTT
16	TRBV5-1	TRBD2	.	TRBJ2-7	CASSFLTSGTRNEQYF	TGCGCCAGCAGCTTTTTAACTTCCGGGACTAGGAACGAGCAGTACTTC
15	TRBV5-4	.	.	TRBJ2-4	CASSLEGSAKNIQYF	TGTGCCAGCAGCTTGGAGGGGTCGGCCAAAAACATTCAGTACTTC
14	TRBV6-1	TRBD1	.	TRBJ1-2	CASTGGSSLYGYTF	TGTGCCAGCACAGGGGGGTCATCGTTATATGGCTACACCTTC
11	TRBV28	.	.	TRBJ2-1	CASSFYNEQFF	TGTGCCAGCAGTTTTTACAATGAGCAGTTCTTC